One T cell receptor beta chain is described in this entry. This CDR3 has 15 amino acids. The germline V gene has CDR1 SQVTM and CDR2 ANQGSEA. RNA in its total form was extracted from whole blood, and T cells were not sorted. Investigators made cDNA in eight separate reactions per sample. Two nested PCRs, of approximately 16 and 9 cycles, processed TCRalpha and TCRbeta cDNA. TCRdb re-called the 5' RACE reads and catalogs CDR3 proteins one per entry, DNA excluded. Here the sample table reports about 450,000 distinct CDR3 sequences. This sample stems from a study of monozygotic twins with inflammatory bowel disease.

The sequenced material came from blood. The TCR was taken from a human donor with ulcerative colitis or Crohn's disease, or a healthy co-twin of an affected twin (not recorded which). This chain joins TRBV29-1 and TRBJ2-1. The CDR3: CSTERRSTGLGEQFF.